This TCR beta chain is from a study of regulatory T cells in long-lasting Graves disease. The study, taken as a whole, reports: Lower TCR diversity was seen in persistent Graves' patients than in newly diagnosed ones.

Time point denoted: persistent/refractory GD, antithyroid drugs over 5 years with positive TRAb. PBMC RNA was the source of the TCR library. The TCR beta library used iRepertoire HTBI primers with Arm-PCR amplification of CDR3. TCRdb fed the multiplex PCR reads into MiXCR, producing one record per CDR3 protein. Altogether 500,000 to 800,000 distinct CDR3 sequences are present, 30% being singletons, with the ten largest covering roughly 40%. The sample holds a few counts of this clonotype. Its antigen is unknown. CDR1 and CDR2 from the germline V gene are MNHEY and SVGEGT. V was trimmed by 6 bases and J by 0 bases, leaving 14 bases between them. The CDR3 consists of 15 residues.

Sequenced material: peripheral blood mononuclear cells (PBMCs), taken when the disease was refractory, from a patient treated with antithyroid drugs. This receptor was identified in a female donor with Graves disease. The V call is TRBV6-2 or TRBV6-3, the J call TRBJ1-1; TRBD1 is a possible D gene (6 bases). The CDR3 spells CASRPGQKMNTEAFF. The DNA for the CDR3 is TGTGCCAGCAGACCCGGACAGAAAATGAACACTGAAGCTTTCTTT.